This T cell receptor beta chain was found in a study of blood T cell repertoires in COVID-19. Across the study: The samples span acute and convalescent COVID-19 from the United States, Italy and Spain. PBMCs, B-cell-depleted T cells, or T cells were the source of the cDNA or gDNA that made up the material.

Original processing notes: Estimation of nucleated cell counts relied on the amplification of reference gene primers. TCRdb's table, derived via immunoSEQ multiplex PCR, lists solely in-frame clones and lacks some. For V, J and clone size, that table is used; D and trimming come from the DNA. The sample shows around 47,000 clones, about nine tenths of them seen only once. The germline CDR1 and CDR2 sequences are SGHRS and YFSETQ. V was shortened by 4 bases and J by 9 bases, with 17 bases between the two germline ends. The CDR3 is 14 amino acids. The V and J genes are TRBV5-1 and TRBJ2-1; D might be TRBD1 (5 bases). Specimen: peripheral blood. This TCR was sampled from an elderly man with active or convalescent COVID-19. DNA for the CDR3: TGCGCCAGCAGCCCACGGCAGGGAATAGGTGAGCAGTTCTTC. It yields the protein CASSPRQGIGEQFF.